This TCR beta chain emerged from a study of T cell changes during pregnancy in multiple sclerosis. Here immunoSEQ multiplex PCR was the method, and the copy in TCRdb shows in-frame clones only, minus some. This repertoire shows roughly 40,000 clones, about 88% found once; its top ten account for around 3.9%. The germline gives CDR1 MNHEY, CDR2 SVGAGI. The CDR3 spans 15 residues. The V gene end was trimmed by 5 bases and the J gene end by 7 bases; junction bases not matched to a gene: 11. The rearrangement links TRBV6-5 to TRBJ2-7; 10 nucleotides align to TRBD1. The specimen comprised CD8+ T cells from peripheral blood mononuclear cells, sampled in the first trimester of pregnancy. This clonotype was sampled from a female donor with multiple sclerosis, enrolled in a pregnancy study. Here the CDR3 reads CASSPSTGGAREQYF. The CDR3 region has the DNA TGTGCCAGCAGTCCGTCGACAGGGGGCGCGAGAGAGCAGTACTTC.